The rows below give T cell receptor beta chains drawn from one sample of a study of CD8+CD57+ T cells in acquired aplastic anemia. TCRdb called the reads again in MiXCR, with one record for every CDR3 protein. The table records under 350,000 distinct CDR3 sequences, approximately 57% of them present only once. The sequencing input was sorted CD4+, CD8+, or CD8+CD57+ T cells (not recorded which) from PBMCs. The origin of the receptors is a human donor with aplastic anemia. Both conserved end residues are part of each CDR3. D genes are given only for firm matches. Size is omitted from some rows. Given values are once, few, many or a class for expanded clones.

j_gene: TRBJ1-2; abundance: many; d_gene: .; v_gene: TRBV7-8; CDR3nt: TGTGCCACCGCCATGCTTGGGAGGTATGGCTACACCTTC; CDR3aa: CATAMLGRYGYTF
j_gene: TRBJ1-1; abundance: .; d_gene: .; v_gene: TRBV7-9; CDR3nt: TGTGCCAGCACGGGGGTGATGAACACTGAAGCTTTCTTT; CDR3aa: CASTGVMNTEAFF
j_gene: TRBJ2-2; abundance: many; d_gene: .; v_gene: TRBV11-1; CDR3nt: TGTGCCAGCAGCCGGGGCAGGGTTGTGAACACCGGGGAGCTGTTTTTT; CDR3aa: CASSRGRVVNTGELFF
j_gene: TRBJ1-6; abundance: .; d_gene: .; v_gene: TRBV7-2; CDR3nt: TGTGCCAGCAGCTTAGGTGGATCTTCACCCCTCCACTTT; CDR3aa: CASSLGGSSPLHF
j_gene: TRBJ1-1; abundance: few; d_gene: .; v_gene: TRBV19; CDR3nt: TGTGCCAGTAGTATAGCCTCTCGACCCGCACCTGAAGCTTTCTTT; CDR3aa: CASSIASRPAPEAFF
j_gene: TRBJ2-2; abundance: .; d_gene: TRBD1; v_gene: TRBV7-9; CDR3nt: TGTGCCAGCAGCTTGCCGGGACAGACGAACACCGGGGAGCTGTTTTTT; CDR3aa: CASSLPGQTNTGELFF
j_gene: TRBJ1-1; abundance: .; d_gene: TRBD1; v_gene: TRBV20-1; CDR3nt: TGCAGTGCAAACAGGGGGCGGACTGAAGCTTTCTTT; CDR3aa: CSANRGRTEAFF
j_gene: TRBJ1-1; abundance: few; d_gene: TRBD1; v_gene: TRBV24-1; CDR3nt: TGTGCCATCGATCTACAGGACAGGCACGTTATGGCTGAAGCTTTCTTT; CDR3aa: CAIDLQDRHVMAEAFF
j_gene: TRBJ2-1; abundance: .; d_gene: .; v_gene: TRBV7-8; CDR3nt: TGTGCCAGCAGCTCTCCAGGGCGCGGCACCTACAATGAGCAGTTCTTC; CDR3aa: CASSSPGRGTYNEQFF
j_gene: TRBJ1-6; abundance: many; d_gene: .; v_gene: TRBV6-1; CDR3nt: TGTGCCAGCAGTGGAGGAGCACCTAATTCACCCCTCCACTTT; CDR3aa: CASSGGAPNSPLHF
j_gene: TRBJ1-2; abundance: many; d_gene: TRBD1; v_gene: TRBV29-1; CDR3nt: TGCAGCGCCCGACTCGGGCAGGGGGCGCGAAATGGCTACACCTTC; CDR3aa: CSARLGQGARNGYTF
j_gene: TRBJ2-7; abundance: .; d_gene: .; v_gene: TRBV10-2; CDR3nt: TGCGCCAGCAATGAGGGACCTCCTTCCCTTTACGAGCAGTACTTC; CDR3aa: CASNEGPPSLYEQYF
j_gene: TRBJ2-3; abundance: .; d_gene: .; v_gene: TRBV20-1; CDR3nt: TGCAGTGCTAGAGAGAGGGGGACAGATACGCAGTATTTT; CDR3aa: CSARERGTDTQYF
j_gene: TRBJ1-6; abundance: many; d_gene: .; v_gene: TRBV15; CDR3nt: TGTGCCACCAGCAGGGGGGACACGGGCTCCTATAATTCACCCCTCCACTTT; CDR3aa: CATSRGDTGSYNSPLHF
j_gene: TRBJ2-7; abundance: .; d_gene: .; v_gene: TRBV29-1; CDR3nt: TGCAGCGTTGAAGATGAGGGGTCCTACGAGCAGTACTTC; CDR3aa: CSVEDEGSYEQYF
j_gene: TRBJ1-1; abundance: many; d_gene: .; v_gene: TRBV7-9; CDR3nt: TGTGCCAGCAGCTTAGGGGGGGTGGTCATGAACACTGAAGCTTTCTTT; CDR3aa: CASSLGGVVMNTEAFF
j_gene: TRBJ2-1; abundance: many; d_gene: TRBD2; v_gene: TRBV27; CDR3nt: TGTGCCAGCAGCAGACTAGCGGGGGACAATGAGCAGTTCTTC; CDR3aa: CASSRLAGDNEQFF
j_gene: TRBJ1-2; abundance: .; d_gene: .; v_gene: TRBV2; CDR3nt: TGTGCCAGCAGTGATCGGCAACATGGCTACACCTTC; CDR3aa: CASSDRQHGYTF
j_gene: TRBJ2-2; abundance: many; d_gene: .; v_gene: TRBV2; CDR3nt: TGTGCCAGCAGTTTCACGGGACTTACATCCGGGGAGCTGTTTTTT; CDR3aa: CASSFTGLTSGELFF
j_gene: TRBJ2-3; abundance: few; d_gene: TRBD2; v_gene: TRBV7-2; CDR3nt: TGTGCCAGCAGCGGGGGACTAGCGGGAGCGGGGGATACGCAGTATTTT; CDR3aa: CASSGGLAGAGDTQYF
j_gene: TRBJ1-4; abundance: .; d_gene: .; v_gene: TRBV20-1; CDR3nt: TGCAGTGCTAGAGAAACGGGGGCCGAAAAACTGTTTTTT; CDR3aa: CSARETGAEKLFF
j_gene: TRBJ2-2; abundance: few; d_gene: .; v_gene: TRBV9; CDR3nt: TGTGCCAGCAGCGTAGGTTATAGTGTCGGGGAGCTGTTTTTT; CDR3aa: CASSVGYSVGELFF
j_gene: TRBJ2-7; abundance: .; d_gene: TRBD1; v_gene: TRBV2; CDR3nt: TGTGCCAGCAATGGACAGGGGGCCCTGGGCGAGCAGTACTTC; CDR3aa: CASNGQGALGEQYF
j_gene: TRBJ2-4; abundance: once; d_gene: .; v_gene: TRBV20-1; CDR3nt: TGCAGTGCTTCAGCCCAGAACGTTCAGTACTTC; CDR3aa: CSASAQNVQYF
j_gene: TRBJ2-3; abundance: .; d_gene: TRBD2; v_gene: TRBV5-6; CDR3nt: TGTGCCAGCAGCCCGGGGACTAGCCCAGATACGCAGTATTTT; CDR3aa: CASSPGTSPDTQYF
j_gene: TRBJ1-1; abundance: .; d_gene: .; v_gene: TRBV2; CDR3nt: TGTGCCAGCAGTCGCGACGGCATGAACACCGAAGCTTCCTTT; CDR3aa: CASSRDGMNTEASF
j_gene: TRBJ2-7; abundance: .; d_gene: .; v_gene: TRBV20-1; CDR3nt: TGCAGTGCTAACCGATGGGAAGGAGGTTCCTACGAGCAGTACTTC; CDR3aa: CSANRWEGGSYEQYF
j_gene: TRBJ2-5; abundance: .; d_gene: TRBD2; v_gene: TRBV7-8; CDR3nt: TGTGCCAGCAGCTCAGGGTTGACTAGCGGCGCACAAGAGACCCAGTACTTC; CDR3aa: CASSSGLTSGAQETQYF
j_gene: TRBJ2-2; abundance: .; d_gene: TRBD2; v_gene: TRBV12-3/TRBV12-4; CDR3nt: TGTGCCAGCAGTGGGAGGGCGGCCGGTGAGCTGTTTTTT; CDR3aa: CASSGRAAGELFF
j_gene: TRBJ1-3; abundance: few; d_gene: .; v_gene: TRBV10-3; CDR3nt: TGTGCCATCAGTGAGGGTAGGGGAGGCTCTGGAAACACCATATATTTT; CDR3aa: CAISEGRGGSGNTIYF
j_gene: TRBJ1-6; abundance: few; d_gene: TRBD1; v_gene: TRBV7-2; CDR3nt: TGTGCCAGCAGCCTGGGGACAGGATCGGCTAATTCACCCCTCCACTTT; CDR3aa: CASSLGTGSANSPLHF
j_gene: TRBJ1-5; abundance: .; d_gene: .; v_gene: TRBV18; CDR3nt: TGTGCCAGCTCACCAGAGGGATGGAGCAATCAGCCCCAGCATTTT; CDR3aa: CASSPEGWSNQPQHF
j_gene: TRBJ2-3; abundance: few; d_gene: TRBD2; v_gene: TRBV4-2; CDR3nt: TGTGCCAGCAGCCAACCACTTGGACTAGCGGGGGAGGAGAGAGATACGCAGTATTTT; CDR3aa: CASSQPLGLAGEERDTQYF
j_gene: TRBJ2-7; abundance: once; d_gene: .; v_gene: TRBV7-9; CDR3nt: TGTGCCAGCGGCGCAAGGGGCCACTACGAGCAGTACTTC; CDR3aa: CASGARGHYEQYF
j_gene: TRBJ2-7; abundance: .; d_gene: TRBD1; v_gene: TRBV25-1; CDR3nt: TGTGCCAGCAGGGATTACGGGACAGCATACGAGCAGTACTTC; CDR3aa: CASRDYGTAYEQYF
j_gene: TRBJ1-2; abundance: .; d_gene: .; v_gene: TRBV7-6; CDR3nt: TGTGCCAGCAGCCTGGGACTAGCGGGAGGGTACACCGGGGATGGCTACACCTTC; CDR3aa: CASSLGLAGGYTGDGYTF
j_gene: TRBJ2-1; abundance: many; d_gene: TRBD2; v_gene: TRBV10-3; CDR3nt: TGTGCCATCAGTGAGTCCGGGACTAGCGGCTGGAGAGGAACCTCCTACAATGAGCAGTTCTTC; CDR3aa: CAISESGTSGWRGTSYNEQFF
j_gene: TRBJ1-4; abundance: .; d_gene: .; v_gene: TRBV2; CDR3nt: TGTGCCAGCAGTGTCCGGGCAGGGGTTGAAAAACTGTTTTTT; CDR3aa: CASSVRAGVEKLFF
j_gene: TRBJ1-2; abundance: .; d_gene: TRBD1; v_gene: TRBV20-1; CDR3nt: TGCAGTGCATCGGACAGGGTCGATTTTGGTGGCTACACCTTC; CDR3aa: CSASDRVDFGGYTF
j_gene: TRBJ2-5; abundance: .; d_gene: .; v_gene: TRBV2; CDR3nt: TGTGCCAGCGGTACAGATCAAGAGACCCAGTACTTC; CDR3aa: CASGTDQETQYF
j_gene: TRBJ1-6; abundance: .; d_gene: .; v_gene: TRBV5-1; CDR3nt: TGCGCCAGCAGCTTGGCCCTAGCAGGGTACTCACCCCTCCACTTT; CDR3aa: CASSLALAGYSPLHF
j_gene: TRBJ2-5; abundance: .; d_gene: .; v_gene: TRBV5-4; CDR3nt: TGTGCCAGCAGCTTGGGACAGGTGGGGGAGACCCAGTACTTC; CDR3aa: CASSLGQVGETQYF
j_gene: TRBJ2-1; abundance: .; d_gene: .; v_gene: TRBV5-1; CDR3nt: TGCGCCAGCAGCTTGGTCCAGTCGGATGAGCAGTTCTTC; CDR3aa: CASSLVQSDEQFF
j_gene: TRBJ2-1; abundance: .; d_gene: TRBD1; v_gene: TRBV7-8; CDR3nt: TGTGCCAGCAGCCAGACAGGGAGCTCCTACAATGAGCAGTTCTTC; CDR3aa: CASSQTGSSYNEQFF
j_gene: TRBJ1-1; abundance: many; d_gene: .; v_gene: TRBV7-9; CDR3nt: TGTGCCAGCAGCTTAGTGGTACTGGGAGCTTTCTTT; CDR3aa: CASSLVVLGAFF
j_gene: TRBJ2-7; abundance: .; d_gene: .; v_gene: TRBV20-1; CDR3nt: TGCAGTGCTAGAGATGTTCAGAATGAGCAGTACTTC; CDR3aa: CSARDVQNEQYF